The clone carrying this T cell receptor (beta chain) was counted once. Its antigen is unknown. The sample belongs to a study of cytomegalovirus exposure and HLA in healthy donors. The study, taken as a whole, reports: Some public TCRs appeared in many individuals, while most sequences were rare. A list of around 160 TCR beta chains associated with cytomegalovirus was given.

The CDR3 is 12 residues long. Germline loops: CDR1 MNHNS, CDR2 SASEGT. Germline trimming cut 7 bases from V and 3 bases from J; bases unmatched to any gene: 3. The assay was immunoSEQ multiplex PCR, and TCRdb's table has in-frame clones only and misses some. The repertoire holds some 130,000 clones, with nearly 90% as singletons. The chain recombines TRBV6-1 with TRBJ2-7; 7 bases align to TRBD1. The origin of this receptor is a woman younger than 30 in good health and CMV-seronegative. The sequencing input was PBMCs. As DNA, the CDR3 is TGTGCCAGCAACCGGGACAGCTACGAGCAGTACTTC. This sequence encodes CASNRDSYEQYF.